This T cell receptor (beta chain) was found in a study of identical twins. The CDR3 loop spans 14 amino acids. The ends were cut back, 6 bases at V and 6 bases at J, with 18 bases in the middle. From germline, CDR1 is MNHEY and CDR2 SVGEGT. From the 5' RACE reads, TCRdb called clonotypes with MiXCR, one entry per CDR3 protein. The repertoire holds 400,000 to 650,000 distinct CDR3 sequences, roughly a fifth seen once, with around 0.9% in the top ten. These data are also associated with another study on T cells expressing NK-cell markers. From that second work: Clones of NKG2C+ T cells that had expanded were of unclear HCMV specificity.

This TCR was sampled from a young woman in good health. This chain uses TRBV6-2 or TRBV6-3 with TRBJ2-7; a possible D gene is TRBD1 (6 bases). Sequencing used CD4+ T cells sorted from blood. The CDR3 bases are TGTGCCAGCAGAAACGACGGGACAAAGGCCGAGCAGTACTTC. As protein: CASRNDGTKAEQYF.